The 31 T cell receptor beta chains given below trace back to one sample, sequenced in a study of CD8+CD57+ T cells in acquired aplastic anemia. Individuals selected for sequencing had exhibited CD8+CD57+ cell expansion on flow cytometry. TCR beta VDJ and CDR3 were profiled, and genomic DNA was the template. TCRdb re-called the reads with MiXCR, one entry per CDR3 protein. Found here are under 250,000 distinct CDR3 sequences, less than 75% of them singletons; the top ten hold under 60%. The specimen sequenced was sorted CD4+, CD8+, or CD8+CD57+ T cells (not recorded which) from PBMCs. The origin of the receptors is a human donor with aplastic anemia.

The chain is built from TRBV6-2 or TRBV6-3 and TRBJ2-7; TRBD1 aligns across 7 bases. Germline lookup yields CDR1 MNHEY and CDR2 SVGEGT. V shed 2 bases and J 2 bases; nucleotides not matched to a gene: 6. The length of the CDR3 is 15 residues. The DNA of the CDR3 is TGTGCCAGCAGTTACATGGGGACAGTTACCTACGAGCAGTACTTC. It yields the protein CASSYMGTVTYEQYF.

This clonotype appeared a few times. This sequence joins TRBV10-1 and TRBJ2-3, with no clear D. Germline V gene sequence: CDR1 WNHNN, CDR2 SYGVQD (reference sequence). V dropped 3 bases and J dropped 0 bases, with 7 bases sitting between them. CDR3 size: 14 residues. The CDR3 bases are TGCGCCAGCAGTGATATGGTTAGCACAGATACGCAGTATTTT. It codes for CASSDMVSTDTQYF.

This clonotype is a singleton in its sample. This chain links TRBV7-8 with TRBJ1-5; a possible D gene is TRBD1 (5 bases). Trimming shortened V by 1 base and J by 8 bases, and 12 bases separated the two germline ends. Germline-derived CDR1 and CDR2 are SGHVS and FQNEAQ. CDR3 length equals 14 residues. The CDR3 DNA sequence: TGTGCCAGCAGCTTAGGCGGGGTAGGGGAGCCCCAGCATTTT. Its protein is CASSLGGVGEPQHF.

This clonotype has just a few counts. The chain employs TRBV7-9 and TRBJ2-6, with unresolved D. CDR3 size: 15 residues. V was trimmed by 4 bases and J by 5 bases, leaving 12 bases between them. Germline CDR1 and CDR2: SEHNR and FQNEAQ (reference sequence). The CDR3 is CASSSPIGRANVLTF. The CDR3 nucleotides read TGTGCCAGCAGCTCCCCGATAGGGAGGGCCAACGTCCTGACTTTC.

The genes are TRBV11-2 and TRBJ2-7, with TRBD1 identical over 7 bases. This CDR3 region has 14 residues. Germline lookup yields CDR1 SGHAT and CDR2 FQNNGV. Trimming removed 5 bases from V and 2 bases from J; junction bases left unmatched: 6. CDR3 sequence (DNA): TGTGCCAGCAGCATGACAGGGTCCGCCTACGAGCAGTACTTC. Translated, it gives CASSMTGSAYEQYF. The variable domain in full, with the rest retrieved from reference TRBV11-2 and TRBJ2-7, is EAGVAQSPRYKIIEKRQSVAFWCNPISGHATLYWYQQILGQGPKLLIQFQNNGVVDDSQLPKDRFSAERLKGVDSTLKIQPAKLEDSAVYLCASSMTGSAYEQYFGPGTRLTVT.

V gene TRBV7-3 combines with J gene TRBJ1-6; D possibly corresponds to TRBD1 (5 bases). The CDR3 spans 13 residues. CDR1 and CDR2 (germline): SGHTA, FQGTGA. Trimming shortened V by 5 bases and J by 12 bases, and 14 bases separated the two germline ends. As DNA, the CDR3 is TGTGCCAGCAGCCCAGGGACGGCCCAACCCCTCCACTTT. It is translated as CASSPGTAQPLHF.

The rearrangement joins TRBV15 to TRBJ2-5; 9 nucleotides agree with TRBD1. The CDR3 runs to 15 residues. The J segment lost 3 bases and the V segment lost 4 bases, leaving 6 bases of the junction unmatched. Looked up from germline, CDR1 is LNHNV and CDR2 is YYDKDF (reference sequence). CDR3 coding DNA: TGTGCCACCAGCACTGGACAGGGGATGGAAGAGACCCAGTACTTC. This gives the protein CATSTGQGMEETQYF.

The table lists this clonotype with a count of one. The chain uses TRBV20-1 and TRBJ1-2, with D possibly TRBD1 on 6 matching bases. In germline, CDR1 is DFQATT, CDR2 SNEGSKA (reference sequence). Deletions cut 5 bases from V and 13 bases from J, with 14 bases between. The CDR3 consists of 10 residues. CDR3 sequence: CSALFRGTTF. CDR3 in DNA: TGCAGTGCTCTTTTCAGGGGAACCACCTTC.

This sequence joins TRBV7-3 and TRBJ2-7; no definite D call. The CDR3 is made up of 14 amino acids. V was shortened by 2 bases and J by 2 bases, with 10 bases between the two germline ends. CDR1 is SGHTA, CDR2 FQGTGA, per germline. CDR3 sequence (DNA): TGTGCCAGCAGCTTAGCGGCGCGGACCTACGAGCAGTACTTC. As protein: CASSLAARTYEQYF. Together with reference TRBV7-3 and TRBJ2-7, the CDR3 gives the full variable domain: GAGVSQTPSNKVTEKGKYVELRCDPISGHTALYWYRQSLGQGPEFLIYFQGTGAADDSGLPNDRFFAVRPEGSVSTLKIQRTERGDSAVYLCASSLAARTYEQYFGPGTRLTVT.

The chain carries TRBV20-1 and TRBJ2-1; D is possibly TRBD1 or TRBD2 (5 bases each). This CDR3 comprises 13 residues. The germline V and J ends were trimmed by 3 bases and 7 bases, with 13 bases remaining between them. In germline, CDR1 is DFQATT, CDR2 SNEGSKA (reference sequence). This CDR3 reads CSARGTGRNEQFF. CDR3 coding DNA: TGCAGTGCTAGGGGGACCGGAAGAAATGAGCAGTTCTTC.

Comments on this clonotype: One end of the junction fails to match germline, which may point to a read error. This rearrangement joins TRBV20-1 to TRBJ1-5, with D possibly TRBD1 on 5 matching bases. The CDR3 spans 12 residues. Germline V gene sequence: CDR1 DFQATT, CDR2 SNEGSKA (reference sequence). This CDR3 reads CSARDFVGDQNF. The CDR3 nucleotides are TGCAGTGCTAGAGATTTTGTCGGGGACCAGAATTTT.

The V gene is TRBV10-3, the J gene TRBJ2-5; 9 positions match TRBD1. The germline gives CDR1 ENHRY, CDR2 SYGVKD. The CDR3 has 13 amino acids. V shed 10 bases, J shed 4 bases, and the junction held 7 bases outside the gene matches. CDR3 in DNA: TGTGCCACCGGGACAGGGAGGGGAGAGACCCAGTACTTC. Amino acid sequence: CATGTGRGETQYF.

This clonotype was recorded only once. The chain joins TRBV9 to TRBJ2-3, with a possible D match to TRBD2 (6 bases). Germline V gene lookup returns CDR1 SGDLS and CDR2 YYNGEE. The V end was cut by 3 bases, the J end by 14 bases, with 22 bases between. The CDR3 has 14 residues. The CDR3 is CASSGTGTQNPRYF. The CDR3 DNA sequence: TGTGCCAGCAGCGGAACCGGGACTCAAAACCCCCGGTATTTT.

The chain couples TRBV2 to TRBJ2-7; TRBD1 matches 7 bases. Germline CDR1 reads SNHLY; CDR2 reads FYNNEI. V was pared by 4 bases and J by 5 bases, with 5 bases of the junction left unmatched. This CDR3 has 13 residues. DNA of the CDR3: TGTGCCAGCAGTGGACAGGGTGGGCACGAGCAGTACTTC. Translation gives CASSGQGGHEQYF.

The V and J genes are TRBV7-3 and TRBJ1-6; unclear D gene. Germline V lookup: CDR1 SGHTA, CDR2 FQGTGA. V was clipped by 6 bases and J by 9 bases, with 21 bases between them. The CDR3 totals 16 residues. CDR3 sequence: CASSLDRRPDFSPLHF. The CDR3 nucleotides are TGTGCCAGCAGTTTAGACCGCAGACCAGATTTTTCACCCCTCCACTTT.

This clonotype was detected a few times. The rearrangement links TRBV5-5 to TRBJ2-7, with 10 bases matching TRBD1. The trim removed 4 bases at V and 3 bases at J, leaving 10 bases unmatched. CDR3 size: 16 residues. Germline V CDR1 and CDR2: SGHKS, YYEKEE (reference sequence). As DNA, the CDR3 is TGTGCCAGCAGCCCGAGACGGACAGGGGGTGGCTACGAGCAGTACTTC. Its translation is CASSPRRTGGGYEQYF.

Concerning this clonotype: One end of the junction does not line up with germline, which may come from a read error. This sequence joins TRBV7-7 and TRBJ2-1; 9 nucleotides align to TRBD2. CDR1 is SSHAT and CDR2 is FNYEAQ in the germline V gene (reference sequence). This CDR3 has 16 residues. CDR3 amino acids: CASSPRLAVQYNEQFF. CDR3 coding DNA: TGTGCTAGCAGCCCCCGACTAGCGGTACAGTACAATGAGCAGTTCTTC.

A note on this clonotype: Given a much more abundant clone one base away, this may be a read error. The chain is built from TRBV6-6 and TRBJ1-1; 7 positions agree with TRBD1. Germline V gene lookup returns CDR1 MNHNY and CDR2 SVGAGI (reference sequence). Germline trimming cut 6 bases from V and 1 base from J; bases unmatched to any gene: 2. The CDR3 length is 13 residues. CDR3 loop: CASRWTGNTEAFF. The CDR3 DNA follows: TGTGCCAGCAGATGGACAGGGAACACTGAAGCTTTCTTT.

V is TRBV20-1 and J is TRBJ2-5; 12 bases fit TRBD2. The CDR3 consists of 15 residues. Germline-derived CDR1 and CDR2 are DFQATT and SNEGSKA (reference sequence). V shed 6 bases and J 6 bases; nucleotides not matched to a gene: 11. CDR3 DNA sequence: TGCAGTGCCTTGCCGACTAGCGGGAGCTCGAAGACCCAGTACTTC. Protein product: CSALPTSGSSKTQYF.

Remarks on this clonotype: This may arise from a read error, as a much more abundant clone is one base away. The chain is built from TRBV6-4 and TRBJ2-3, with TRBD2 identical over 8 bases. Germline assignment: CDR1 MRHNA and CDR2 SNTAGT. The length of the CDR3 is 14 residues. The CDR3, as DNA: TGTTCCAGCAGTGAAGCGGGGGGCACAGATACGCAGTATTTT. Translating it yields CSSSEAGGTDTQYF.

The V gene is TRBV19, the J gene TRBJ2-7; TRBD1 is a possible D gene (6 bases). The CDR3 runs to 15 residues. The germline V gene encodes CDR1 LNHDA and CDR2 SQIVND (reference sequence). V lost 6 bases and J lost 2, with 17 bases in between. The chain's CDR3 is CASRITPRDTYEQYF. CDR3 DNA: TGTGCCAGTAGGATCACGCCCAGGGACACCTACGAGCAGTACTTC.

The sample holds a few counts of this clonotype. This chain links TRBV29-1 with TRBJ1-2; TRBD1 is a possible D gene (5 bases). Germline CDR1 and CDR2: SQVTM and ANQGSEA. V lost 6 bases and J lost 2, with 22 bases in between. CDR3 length: 16 amino acids. CDR3 loop: CSVRRGDYRGNYGYTF. CDR3 sequence (DNA): TGCAGCGTCCGGAGAGGGGATTACCGGGGGAACTATGGCTACACCTTC.

The rearrangement uses TRBV20-1 and TRBJ1-5; D is ambiguous. The CDR3 runs to 15 residues. Trimming cost V 6 bases and J 0 bases, with 15 bases left between them. Per germline, CDR1 DFQATT and CDR2 SNEGSKA (reference sequence). CDR3 bases: TGCAGTGCCCCCTCCGGGGTGAATAGCAATCAGCCCCAGCATTTT. Its translation: CSAPSGVNSNQPQHF.

The rearrangement joins TRBV19 to TRBJ1-1; the match to TRBD1 covers 12 bases. V lost 0 bases to trimming and J lost 9 bases; unmatched junction nucleotides: 5. CDR3 length: 15 amino acids. The germline V gene has CDR1 LNHDA and CDR2 SQIVND (reference sequence). CDR3 in amino acids: CASSIDAGQGAQAFF. The CDR3 bases are TGTGCCAGTAGTATAGATGCGGGACAGGGGGCCCAAGCTTTCTTT. The variable domain in full, with the rest retrieved from reference TRBV19 and TRBJ1-1, is DGGITQSPKYLFRKEGQNVTLSCEQNLNHDAMYWYRQDPGQGLRLIYYSQIVNDFQKGDIAEGYSVSREKKESFPLTVTSAQKNPTAFYLCASSIDAGQGAQAFFGQGTRLTVV.

The gene calls are TRBV7-8 and TRBJ2-4; D is ambiguous. CDR1 is SGHVS, CDR2 FQNEAQ, per germline. Between the trimmed V and J ends, which lost 1 base and 0 bases, there was a span of 16 bases. The CDR3 contains 18 residues. Here the CDR3 DNA reads TGTGCCAGCAGCTTAGTTCGGGTGGCAGAGAAAGCCAAAAACATTCAGTACTTC. Translating it yields CASSLVRVAEKAKNIQYF.

This chain links TRBV7-3 with TRBJ1-1; D is perhaps TRBD1 (5 bases). CDR1 SGHTA and CDR2 FQGTGA come from the germline V gene. The CDR3 contains 15 residues. V lost 5 bases to trimming and J lost 1 base, with 14 bases between them. This CDR3 reads CASSPEGLWNTEAFF. In DNA, the CDR3 is TGTGCCAGCAGCCCGGAGGGACTTTGGAACACTGAAGCTTTCTTT.

The rearrangement links TRBV10-1 to TRBJ1-1; no clear D gene. V gave up 6 bases and J gave up 0 bases, with 11 bases separating them. Germline assignment: CDR1 WNHNN and CDR2 SYGVQD (reference sequence). The CDR3 sequence is 14 residues long. The CDR3 coding sequence is TGCGCCAGCAGCATGTCTCCCTTGAACACTGAAGCTTTCTTT. This translates into CASSMSPLNTEAFF.

This clonotype was seen only a few times. The chain links TRBV10-3 to TRBJ1-2, with D perhaps TRBD1 (5 bases). The germline V and J ends were trimmed by 2 bases and 0 bases, with 10 bases remaining between them. Germline CDR1 is ENHRY and CDR2 is SYGVKD. The CDR3 spans 15 residues. The CDR3 DNA follows: TGTGCCATCAGTGAGGGGCAGGGAGCTAACTATGGCTACACCTTC. This codes for CAISEGQGANYGYTF.

As regards this clonotype: A single base separates this from a much larger clone, so it may be a read error. The CDR3: CSAREGSHTEAFF. CDR3 in DNA: TGCAGTGCTAGAGAGGGGTCGCACACTGAAGCTTTCTTT. The rearrangement uses TRBV20-1 and TRBJ1-1; D is unresolved. Germline assignment: CDR1 DFQATT and CDR2 SNEGSKA (reference sequence). Trimming pared 0 bases from V and 3 bases from J, leaving 8 bases between. CDR3 size: 13 residues.

This chain joins TRBV6-1 and TRBJ1-5; no firm D call. Trimming stripped 3 bases from V and 7 bases from J, with 13 bases between. The CDR3 loop spans 14 amino acids. CDR1 and CDR2 from the germline V gene are MNHNS and SASEGT. In DNA, the CDR3 is TGTGCCAGCAGTGACATGCAAGGGAACCAGCCCCAGCATTTT. Amino acid sequence: CASSDMQGNQPQHF.

Remarks on this clonotype: A read error is likely, as this CDR3 ends without the conserved phenylalanine or tryptophan. No DNA is shown, since the ends of the CDR3 on it are uncertain; the CDR3 is the one TCRdb lists. The chain has TRBV29-1 and TRBJ1-6; TRBD1 is the table's D call and was not checked against the DNA. Germline V gene lookup returns CDR1 SQVTM and CDR2 ANQGSEA. Including both end residues, the CDR3 is 8 amino acids long. The CDR3 sequence is CSVWTGGG.